These 17 T cell receptor beta chains share one sample of origin, sequenced in a study of graft-versus-host responses after intestinal transplantation. The data were produced by immunoSEQ multiplex PCR, yet TCRdb's version contains in-frame clones alone and is incomplete. The data show approximately 49,000 clones, with roughly nine tenths seen just once and approximately 0.6% held by the top ten. For these TCRs, the target antigens are not known. This specimen consisted of unstimulated CD4+ T cells sorted from spleen or lymph node cells, obtained before transplant. The origin of the receptors is a human donor who was the organ donor for an intestinal transplant.

This CDR3 reads CASTLQGTMNTEAFF. CDR3 sequence (DNA): TGTGCCAGCACCCTACAGGGGACGATGAACACTGAAGCTTTCTTT. J is TRBJ1-1 and V is TRBV7-2; 7 nucleotides align to TRBD1. The V segment lost 7 bases and the J segment 0 bases; nucleotides outside the gene matches: 8. From germline, CDR1 is SGHTA and CDR2 FQGNSA. The CDR3 runs to 15 residues.

The V call is TRBV2, the J call TRBJ1-1; D may be TRBD1 (5 bases). This CDR3 comprises 16 residues. Germline loops: CDR1 SNHLY, CDR2 FYNNEI. V was cut by 3 bases and J by 5 bases, with 19 bases left in between. The CDR3 coding sequence is TGTGCCAGCAGTGAGGGGCTCGTCCTGGGTAGGACTGAAGCTTTCTTT. Protein sequence: CASSEGLVLGRTEAFF.

Only a few counts were recorded for this clone. The rearrangement joins TRBV20-1 to TRBJ2-7; D gene ambiguous. The germline V and J ends were trimmed by 4 bases and 9 bases, with 13 bases remaining between them. CDR1 DFQATT and CDR2 SNEGSKA come from the germline V gene (reference sequence). The CDR3 spans 11 residues. The CDR3 region is CSAIWQVRQYF. CDR3 in DNA: TGCAGTGCTATTTGGCAGGTCCGGCAGTACTTC.

V gene TRBV13 combines with J gene TRBJ1-3; 7 positions agree with TRBD1. Germline V gene data show CDR1 as PRHDT and CDR2 as FYEKMQ (reference sequence). This CDR3 is 17 amino acids long. The V and J ends lost 5 bases and 3 bases, in that order; junction bases with no gene match: 13. The CDR3 is CASSQPRQGVVGNTIYF. The CDR3 nucleotides read TGTGCCAGCAGCCAACCCCGGCAGGGGGTGGTTGGAAACACCATATATTTT.

The table lists this clone with a few counts. The V and J genes are TRBV29-1 and TRBJ1-4; no clear D gene. Between the trimmed V and J ends, which lost 7 bases and 5 bases, there was a span of 8 bases. The germline V gene encodes CDR1 SQVTM and CDR2 ANQGSEA. CDR3 length equals 11 residues. CDR3 DNA: TGCAGCGCCGGGTCCAATGAAAAACTGTTTTTT. Translated: CSAGSNEKLFF. Looking up the rest from reference TRBV29-1 and TRBJ1-4 gives the full variable domain: SAVISQKPSRDICQRGTSLTIQCQVDSQVTMMFWYRQQPGQSLTLIATANQGSEATYESGFVIDKFPISRPNLTFSTLTVSNMSPEDSSIYLCSAGSNEKLFFGSGTQLSVL.

The chain links TRBV6-1 to TRBJ2-7; TRBD1 matches at 7 bases. The CDR3 extends over 14 amino acids. J gave up 7 bases and V 10 bases, and 16 bases lay outside the gene matches. Germline V CDR1 and CDR2: MNHNS, SASEGT. The CDR3 is CATQQGAQTGEQYF. The CDR3 DNA sequence: TGTGCCACCCAACAAGGGGCCCAGACAGGGGAGCAGTACTTC.

This clone has a handful of counts. The chain employs TRBV15 and TRBJ1-4; possibly TRBD1 for D (5 bases). Germline CDR1 LNHNV, CDR2 YYDKDF (reference sequence). V was trimmed by 8 bases and J by 8 bases, leaving 9 bases between them. The CDR3 runs to 11 residues. The DNA for the CDR3 is TGTGCCACCTCGGAGGGGGAAAAACTGTTTTTT. Residues: CATSEGEKLFF.

The CDR3 spells CASSFQVNTEAFF. CDR3 sequence (DNA): TGTGCCAGCAGCTTCCAGGTGAACACTGAAGCTTTCTTT. V gene TRBV11-1 combines with J gene TRBJ1-1; D not resolved. Trimming shortened V by 3 bases and J by 0 bases, and 5 bases separated the two germline ends. The CDR3 extends over 13 amino acids. Germline CDR1 SGHAT, CDR2 FQDESV (reference sequence).

This clone appeared once. One junction end does not reproduce the germline sequence, and a read error may be involved. Other DNA sequences in the same sample also yield this CDR3. The V call is TRBV9, the J call TRBJ1-1, with D perhaps matching TRBD1 (5 bases). Germline V lookup: CDR1 SGDLS, CDR2 YYNGEE. The CDR3 runs 14 residues. The CDR3 loop reads CASSVAGLNTEAFF. The CDR3 DNA follows: TGTGCTAGCAGCGTAGCAGGGTTGAACACTGAAGCTTTCTTT.

This rearrangement joins TRBV7-2 to TRBJ2-2; possibly TRBD1 for D (6 bases). V was trimmed by 5 bases and J by 6 bases, leaving 13 bases between them. This CDR3 spans 14 amino acids. The germline V gene encodes CDR1 SGHTA and CDR2 FQGNSA. The CDR3 here is CASSGGPVAGELFF. CDR3 in DNA: TGTGCCAGCAGCGGGGGCCCCGTGGCCGGGGAGCTGTTTTTT.

The CDR3 DNA reads TGCGCCAGCAGCTTAGGCGTTGGCGCGGCCGGAACAGATACGCAGTATTTT. Translating it yields CASSLGVGAAGTDTQYF. V and J are TRBV5-1 and TRBJ2-3; D gene unclear. V dropped 2 bases and J dropped 3 bases, with 19 bases sitting between them. The CDR3 runs 17 residues. Germline CDR1 SGHRS, CDR2 YFSETQ.

The rearrangement links TRBV28 to TRBJ2-1, with TRBD1 identical over 9 bases. The CDR3 is 17 amino acids. Germline V gives CDR1 MDHEN, CDR2 SYDVKM. With 4 bases clipped from V and 5 bases from J, the junction kept 12 bases outside the gene matches. The CDR3 spells CASSSGQGTKTNNEQFF. CDR3 nucleotides: TGTGCCAGCAGTTCTGGACAGGGGACAAAAACAAACAATGAGCAGTTCTTC.

The chain employs TRBV2 and TRBJ2-3; 9 bases fit TRBD2. Losses at the gene ends were 7 bases for V and 4 bases for J; bases not matched to a gene: 9. This CDR3 is built from 15 residues. Germline V gene lookup returns CDR1 SNHLY and CDR2 FYNNEI. CDR3 protein: CASTLRAGGSDTQYF. Written as DNA, the CDR3 is TGTGCCAGCACCCTTCGAGCGGGAGGTTCAGATACGCAGTATTTT. Supplemented by reference TRBV2 and TRBJ2-3, the full variable domain reads EPEVTQTPSHQVTQMGQEVILRCVPISNHLYFYWYRQILGQKVEFLVSFYNNEISEKSEIFDDQFSVERPDGSNFTLKIRSTKLEDSAMYFCASTLRAGGSDTQYFGPGTRLTVL.

This clone was seen a single time. The chain is built from TRBV7-3 and TRBJ2-1; 9 bases are a match to TRBD2. The CDR3 runs to 16 residues. The V segment lost 6 bases and the J segment 4 bases; nucleotides outside the gene matches: 10. Germline CDR1 is SGHTA and CDR2 is FQGTGA. The DNA for the CDR3 is TGTGCCAGCAGTCGCGGGGGGGACATTACTTACAATGAGCAGTTCTTC. Residues: CASSRGGDITYNEQFF.

The J gene is TRBJ2-2, the V gene TRBV19, with D perhaps matching TRBD2 (6 bases). Trimming pared 4 bases from V and 2 bases from J, leaving 20 bases between. In germline, CDR1 is LNHDA, CDR2 SQIVND (reference sequence). The CDR3 runs to 18 residues. The CDR3 nucleotides read TGTGCCAGTAGTACCTCGGGACTTCTTGCCCCTAACACCGGGGAGCTGTTTTTT. This encodes CASSTSGLLAPNTGELFF.

The chain is built from TRBV6-1 and TRBJ2-5, with TRBD2 as a possible D gene (7 bases). Germline-derived CDR1 and CDR2 are MNHNS and SASEGT. The CDR3 spans 18 residues. V lost 3 bases, J lost 9 bases, and 29 bases lay in between. CDR3 DNA sequence: TGTGCCAGCAGTGAGCAAAGGGGGGGAGGGACCGAGGAGGTTGCCCAGTACTTC. Its protein product is CASSEQRGGGTEEVAQYF.

The V gene is TRBV2, the J gene TRBJ2-3; no clear D gene. CDR3 length: 12 residues. Germline V gene sequence: CDR1 SNHLY, CDR2 FYNNEI. The V gene lost 6 bases and the J gene lost 4 bases, with 8 bases spanning the gap. The CDR3: CASSALADTQYF. CDR3 nucleotide sequence: TGTGCCAGCAGCGCCCTAGCAGATACGCAGTATTTT.